A selection of T cell receptor beta chains follows, all from one sample in a study of PD-1 blockade in classical Hodgkin lymphoma. Data came from immunoSEQ multiplex PCR; TCRdb stores just in-frame clones and leaves some out. The repertoire holds 30,000 to 50,000 clones, with about three quarters as singletons. Sequenced material: peripheral blood mononuclear cells (PBMCs), taken before the fourth cycle of nivolumab. The receptors here all came from a human donor with classical Hodgkin lymphoma. CDR3s include the opening cysteine and the closing phenylalanine or tryptophan. Each record gives: V gene, J gene, CDR3 protein.

TRBV6-6	TRBJ2-2	CASSFDGTGELFF
TRBV15	TRBJ2-1	CATSRAAGGSYNEQFF
TRBV5-1	TRBJ2-7	CASGLLAGGTYEQYF
TRBV4-3	TRBJ1-1	CASSQDGTPNTEAFF
TRBV9	TRBJ2-1	CASSVEYNEQFF
TRBV13	TRBJ1-2	CASSLVLPGSNYGYTF
TRBV18	TRBJ2-7	CASSPQAPQGAREQYF
TRBV10-3	TRBJ1-4	CAISESTRGEKLFF
TRBV23-1	TRBJ2-5	CASSHRGRETQYF
TRBV7-2	TRBJ2-2	CASSFWGAISNTGELFF
TRBV13	TRBJ2-5	CASSLVGLAGTKETQYF
TRBV28	TRBJ1-5	CASSRDRRRNQPQHF
TRBV7-9	TRBJ2-7	CASSKDRDRGEQYF
TRBV4-1	TRBJ2-3	CASSQGQGSTDTQYF
TRBV5-4	TRBJ2-5	CASSSYSFLGETQYF
TRBV10-2	TRBJ1-5	CASSARERQPQHF
TRBV7-6	TRBJ2-5	CASSHPAGGETQYF
TRBV28	TRBJ1-2	CASSLSDSYGYTF
TRBV5-1	TRBJ2-2	CASSARQNANTGELFF
TRBV7-7	TRBJ2-1	CASSPRASGGQYNEQFF
TRBV7-9	TRBJ1-5	CASSLEDRNQPQHF
TRBV28	TRBJ2-7	CASSPFYSYEQYF
TRBV4-1	TRBJ2-3	CASSQGGGSSTDTQYF
TRBV7-3	TRBJ1-1	CASSLLTEWSTEAFF
TRBV9	TRBJ2-3	CASSVATWGGHTDTQYF
TRBV2	TRBJ1-1	CASSEPPGTGEAFF
TRBV6-6	TRBJ1-2	CASSSQVYGYTF
TRBV6-5	TRBJ1-3	CASSSQGSGNTIYF
TRBV27	TRBJ1-3	CASSSTGGNTIYF
TRBV27	TRBJ1-6	CASSLGRGGSNSPLHF
TRBV19	TRBJ2-7	CASKSDSSYEQYF
TRBV19	TRBJ1-1	CASTENTEAFF
TRBV7-2	TRBJ2-5	CASTDRGQETQYF
TRBV28	TRBJ1-2	CASSSPGSFSYGYTF
TRBV15	TRBJ2-7	CATSRGLAGASEQYF
TRBV5-1	TRBJ2-3	CASSLGLTDTQYF
TRBV29-1	TRBJ2-7	CSVRDYEQYF
TRBV25-1	TRBJ2-3	CASSDPRRYTDTQYF
TRBV7-9	TRBJ2-5	CASSLVGLQTRETQYF
TRBV9	TRBJ2-5	CASSVGGAAYETQYF